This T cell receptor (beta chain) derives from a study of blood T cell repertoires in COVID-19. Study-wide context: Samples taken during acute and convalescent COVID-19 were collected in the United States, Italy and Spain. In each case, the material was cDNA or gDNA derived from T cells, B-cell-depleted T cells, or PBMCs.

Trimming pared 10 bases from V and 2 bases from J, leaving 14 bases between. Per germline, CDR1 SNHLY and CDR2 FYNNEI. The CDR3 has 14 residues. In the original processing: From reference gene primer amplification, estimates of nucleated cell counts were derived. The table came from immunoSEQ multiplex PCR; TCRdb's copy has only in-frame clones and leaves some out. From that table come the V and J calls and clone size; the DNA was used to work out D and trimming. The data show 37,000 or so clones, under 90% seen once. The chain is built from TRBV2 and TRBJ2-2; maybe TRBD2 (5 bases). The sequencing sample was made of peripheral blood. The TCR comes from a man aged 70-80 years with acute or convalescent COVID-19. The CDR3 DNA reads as TGTGCCACCCTAGAGCGGTCCAACACCGGGGAGCTGTTTTTT. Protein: CATLERSNTGELFF.